This passage covers 2 T cell receptor beta chains from one sample sequenced in a study of long-term antiretroviral therapy in people with HIV. This was the immunoSEQ v3.0 assay at survey level. Method: immunoSEQ multiplex PCR; TCRdb's copy keeps in-frame clones and lacks some. This table holds around 43,000 clones, about 94% found once. The sequencing here drew on unsorted PBMCs, taken roughly 9.4 years after starting antiretroviral therapy. The receptors here all came from a man aged 25-40 years with HIV.

The gene calls are TRBV19 and TRBJ1-5; a possible D gene is TRBD1 (6 bases). Germline V CDR1 and CDR2: LNHDA, SQIVND (reference sequence). The CDR3 runs 16 residues. V gave up 1 base and J gave up 0 bases, with 10 bases separating them. The CDR3, as DNA: TGTGCCAGTAGTATAGGACAGGCTAATAGCAATCAGCCCCAGCATTTT. This codes for CASSIGQANSNQPQHF.

V usage is TRBV28 and J usage is TRBJ1-1, with TRBD1 matching 7 bases. The length of the CDR3 is 13 residues. Germline V gives CDR1 MDHEN, CDR2 SYDVKM. Losses at the gene ends were 5 bases for V and 7 bases for J; bases not matched to a gene: 7. The CDR3 loop is CASSLSGGIEAFF. CDR3 coding DNA: TGTGCCAGCAGTCTATCAGGGGGGATTGAAGCTTTCTTT.